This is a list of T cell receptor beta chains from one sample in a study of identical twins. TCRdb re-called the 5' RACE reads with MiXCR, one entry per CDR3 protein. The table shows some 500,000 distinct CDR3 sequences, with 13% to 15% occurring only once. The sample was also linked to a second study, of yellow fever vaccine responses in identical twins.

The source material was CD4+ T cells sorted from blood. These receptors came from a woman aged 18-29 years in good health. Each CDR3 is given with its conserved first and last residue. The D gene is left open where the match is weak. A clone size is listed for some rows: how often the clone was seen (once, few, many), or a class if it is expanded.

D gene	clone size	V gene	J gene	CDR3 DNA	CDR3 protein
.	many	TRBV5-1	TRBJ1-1	TGCGCCAGCAGCTTGGCGGTCCAGGGTATTTGGGGGACTGAAGCTTTCTTT	CASSLAVQGIWGTEAFF
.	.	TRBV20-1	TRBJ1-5	TGCAGTGCTAACGGATATAGCAATCAGCCCCAGCATTTT	CSANGYSNQPQHF
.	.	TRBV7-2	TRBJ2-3	TGTGCCAGCAGCTTGGCGGGACCAATAGATACGCAGTATTTT	CASSLAGPIDTQYF
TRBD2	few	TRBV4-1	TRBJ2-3	TGCGCCAGCAGCCCCTTGAGGACTAGCGGGGACACAGATACGCAGTATTTT	CASSPLRTSGDTDTQYF
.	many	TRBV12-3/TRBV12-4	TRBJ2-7	TGTGCCAGCAGTCTGGGGCAGCTAACTACCTACGAGCAGTACTTC	CASSLGQLTTYEQYF
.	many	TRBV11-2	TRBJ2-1	TGTGCCAGCAGCTTAGTAAAACTGGGGTCGGTCGGTTACAATGAGCAGTTCTTC	CASSLVKLGSVGYNEQFF
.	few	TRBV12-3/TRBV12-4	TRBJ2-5	TGTGCCAGCAGGCTCGAGGGGGGGGCAGAGACCCAGTACTTC	CASRLEGGAETQYF
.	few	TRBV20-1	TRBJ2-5	TGCAGTGCTAGTACGTTGGAGACCCAGTACTTC	CSASTLETQYF
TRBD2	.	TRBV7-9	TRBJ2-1	TGTGCCAGCAGCCCGCAGACGGGGACTAGCAGTTTCAATGAGCAGTTCTTC	CASSPQTGTSSFNEQFF
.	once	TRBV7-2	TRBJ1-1	TGTGCCAGCAGACTAACCCCGGGACAAGTCACTGAAGCTTTCTTT	CASRLTPGQVTEAFF
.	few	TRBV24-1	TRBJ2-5	TGTGCCACCAGTGAACCGGAACAAGAGACCCAGTACTTC	CATSEPEQETQYF
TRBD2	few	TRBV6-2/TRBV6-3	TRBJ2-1	TGTGCCAGCTGGACTAGCGGGAGGTTCCATGAGCAGTTCTTC	CASWTSGRFHEQFF
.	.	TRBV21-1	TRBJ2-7	TGTGCCAGCATCGGACTAGCAGACGAGCAGTACTTC	CASIGLADEQYF
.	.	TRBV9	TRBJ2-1	TGTGCCTCTGAGAGGGACATAGGCCCCAATGAGCAGTTCTTC	CASERDIGPNEQFF
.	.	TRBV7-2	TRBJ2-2	TGTGCCAGCAGCCCTGGACAGACGAACACCGGGGAGCTGTTTTTT	CASSPGQTNTGELFF
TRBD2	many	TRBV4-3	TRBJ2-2	TGCGCCAGCAGCCAAACGGCGGGAGGGGCGTTCACCGGGGAGCTGTTTTTT	CASSQTAGGAFTGELFF
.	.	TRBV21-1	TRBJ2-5	TGTGCCAGCAGCAAAATCAAAGGGACCAAAGAGACCCAGTACTTC	CASSKIKGTKETQYF
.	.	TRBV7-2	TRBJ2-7	TGTGCCAGCAGCTCCCTCCGGGACTACGAGCAGTACTTC	CASSSLRDYEQYF
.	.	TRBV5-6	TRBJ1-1	TGTGCCAGCAGCACGCCGGGGGCGGTAGGCACTGAAGCTTTCTTT	CASSTPGAVGTEAFF
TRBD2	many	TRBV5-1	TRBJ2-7	TGCGCCAGCAGCTGGGGAGGGTACGAGCAGTACTTC	CASSWGGYEQYF
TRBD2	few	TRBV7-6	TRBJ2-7	TGTGCCAGCAGCTTATCTGCGGGGGGCCGACACGAGCAGTACTTC	CASSLSAGGRHEQYF
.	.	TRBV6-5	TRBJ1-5	TGTGCCAGCAGTATACAGGGTCCGAATCAGCCCCAGCATTTT	CASSIQGPNQPQHF
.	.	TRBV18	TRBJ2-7	TGTGCCAGCTCAACGCGACAGCTGTCCTACGAGCAGTACTTC	CASSTRQLSYEQYF
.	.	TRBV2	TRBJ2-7	TGTGCCAGCAGCAAGAAGGGCGAAACCTACGAGCAGTACTTC	CASSKKGETYEQYF
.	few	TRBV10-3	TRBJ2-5	TGTGCCACACACCGAAGGGCAGGGGAGACCCAGTACTTC	CATHRRAGETQYF
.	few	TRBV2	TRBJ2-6	TGTGCCAGCAGTGCCCTTAGAAGCTCTGGGGCCAACGTCCTGACTTTC	CASSALRSSGANVLTF
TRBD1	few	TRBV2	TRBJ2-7	TGTGCCAAGGGACAGCCAGACGACCTCGAGCAGTACTTC	CAKGQPDDLEQYF
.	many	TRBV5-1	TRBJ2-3	TGCGCCAGCAGCTCGGGGTTGTCCACAGATACGCAGTATTTT	CASSSGLSTDTQYF
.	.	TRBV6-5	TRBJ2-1	TGTGCCAGCAGTTACTCTTCAGGGGTCGGTGAGCAGTTCTTC	CASSYSSGVGEQFF
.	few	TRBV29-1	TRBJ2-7	TGCAGCGTTGCAGGGGCGTACGAGCAGTACTTC	CSVAGAYEQYF
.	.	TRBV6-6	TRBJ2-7	TGTGCCACCGGACCAGGGCCCTACGAGCAGTACTTC	CATGPGPYEQYF
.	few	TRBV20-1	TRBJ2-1	TGCAGTGCTCCGCATGGGGGATTCTACAATGAGCAGTTCTTC	CSAPHGGFYNEQFF
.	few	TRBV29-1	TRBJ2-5	TGCAGCGTTGGGGGTCGGGGCGGATACCAAGAGACCCAGTACTTC	CSVGGRGGYQETQYF
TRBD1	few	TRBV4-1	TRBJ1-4	TGCGCCAGCAGCCTAAGCCCGGGACAGGGTAGGGAAAAACTGTTTTTT	CASSLSPGQGREKLFF
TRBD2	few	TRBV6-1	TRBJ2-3	TGTGCCAGCCGGAGCAGAGGAGCGGGGACCACAGATACGCAGTATTTT	CASRSRGAGTTDTQYF
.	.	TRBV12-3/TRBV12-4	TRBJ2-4	TGTGCCAGCAGTTTAAGGGTAGCCAAAAACATTCAGTACTTC	CASSLRVAKNIQYF
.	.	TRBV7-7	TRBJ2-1	TGTGCTAGCAGCTTCGGGACCCTTGGCAATGAGCAGTTCTTC	CASSFGTLGNEQFF
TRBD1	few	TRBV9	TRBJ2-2	TGTGCCAGCAGCCCGGGACAGGGTTTGACCGGGGAGCTGTTTTTT	CASSPGQGLTGELFF
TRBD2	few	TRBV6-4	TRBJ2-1	TGTGCCAGCAGCGACCGAGGACTAGCGGGGGCGGGATACAATGAGCAGTTCTTC	CASSDRGLAGAGYNEQFF
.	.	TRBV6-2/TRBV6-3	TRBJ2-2	TGTGCCAGCAGCGAGGACGCGAACACCGGGGAGCTGTTTTTT	CASSEDANTGELFF